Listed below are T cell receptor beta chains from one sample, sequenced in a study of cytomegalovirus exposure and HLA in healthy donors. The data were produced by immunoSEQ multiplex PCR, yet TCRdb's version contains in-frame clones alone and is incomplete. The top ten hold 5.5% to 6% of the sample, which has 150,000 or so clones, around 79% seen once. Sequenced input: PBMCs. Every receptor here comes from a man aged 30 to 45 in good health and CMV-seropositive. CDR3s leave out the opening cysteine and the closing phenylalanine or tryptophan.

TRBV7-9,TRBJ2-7,ASSSWGDQY
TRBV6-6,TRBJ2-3,ASSLRTSTDTQY
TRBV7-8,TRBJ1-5,ASSLPGVRHQPQH
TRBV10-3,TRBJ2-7,AIMRDSYEQY
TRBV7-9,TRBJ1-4,ASSLTGGHEKLF
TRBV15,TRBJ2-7,ATSSRLSGSSYEQY
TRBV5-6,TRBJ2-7,ASSFGTGLYEQY
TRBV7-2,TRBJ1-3,ASSRTEGNTIY
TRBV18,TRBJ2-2,ASSPPGSASTGELF
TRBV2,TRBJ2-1,ASKIRFSYNEQF
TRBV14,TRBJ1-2,ASSGRVRGYGYT
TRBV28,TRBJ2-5,ASSLGLVGETQY
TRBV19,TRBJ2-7,ASRWTSETYEQY
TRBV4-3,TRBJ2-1,ASSQESGGANEQF
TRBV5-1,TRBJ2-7,ASSLDSFSYEQY
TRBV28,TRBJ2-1,ASSLGAGLYNEQF
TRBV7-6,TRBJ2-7,ASSRWENKEREPTYEQY
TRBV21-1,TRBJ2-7,ASSQLLVYEQY
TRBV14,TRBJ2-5,ASRGGARETQY
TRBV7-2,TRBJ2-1,ASSLRRGLDEQF
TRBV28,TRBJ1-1,ATNRGWRALNTEAF
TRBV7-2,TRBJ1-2,ASSPATASYGYT
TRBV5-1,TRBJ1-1,ASSLPSGTGGRTF
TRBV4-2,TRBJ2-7,ASSLGTGGYGEQY
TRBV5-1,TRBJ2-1,ASSILGQGCNEQF
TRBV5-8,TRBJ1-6,ASSPVGDRGLVSPLH
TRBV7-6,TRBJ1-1,ASSLGGTGATEAF
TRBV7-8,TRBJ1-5,ASARGGGNQPQH
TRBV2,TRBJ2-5,ASRGGGETQY
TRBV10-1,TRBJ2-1,ASSGGLYNEQF
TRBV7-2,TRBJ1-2,ASSLEGTGGYGYT